This T cell receptor (beta chain) was captured in a study of T cell responses to AZD1222 COVID-19 vaccine. Study-level findings and limits: Regions 160-218 and 743-854 dominated among vaccine-associated CD4 TCRs spanning spike.

Sequencing was performed with immunoSEQ multiplex PCR; in TCRdb, only in-frame clones are kept and a portion is missing. The sample records approximately 82,000 clones, approximately 91% being singletons. Trimming took 4 bases from V and 3 from J, leaving 10 bases between them. The CDR3 covers 13 residues. To note about this clone: No antigen is known for it.

The receptor was derived from an adult in good health. V and J are TRBV12-3 or TRBV12-4 and TRBJ2-7, with a weak D call TRBD1 (5 bases). Sequencing was performed on peripheral blood, taken on day 0 of AZD1222 vaccination. CDR3 amino acids: CASSWSQGYEQYF. The CDR3 DNA sequence: TGTGCCAGCAGTTGGTCCCAGGGCTACGAGCAGTACTTC.